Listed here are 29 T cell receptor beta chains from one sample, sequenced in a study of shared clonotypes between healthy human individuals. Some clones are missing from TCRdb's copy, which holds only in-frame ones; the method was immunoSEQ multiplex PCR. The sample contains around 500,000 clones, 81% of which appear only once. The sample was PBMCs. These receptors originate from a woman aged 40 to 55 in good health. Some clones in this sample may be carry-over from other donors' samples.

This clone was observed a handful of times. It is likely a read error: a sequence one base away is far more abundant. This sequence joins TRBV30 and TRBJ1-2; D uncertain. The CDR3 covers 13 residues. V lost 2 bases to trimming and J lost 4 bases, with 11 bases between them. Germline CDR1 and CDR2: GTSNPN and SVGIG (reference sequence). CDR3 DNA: TGTGCCTGGAGTACTGGCTTAAGCTATGGCTACACCTTC. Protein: CAWSTGLSYGYTF.

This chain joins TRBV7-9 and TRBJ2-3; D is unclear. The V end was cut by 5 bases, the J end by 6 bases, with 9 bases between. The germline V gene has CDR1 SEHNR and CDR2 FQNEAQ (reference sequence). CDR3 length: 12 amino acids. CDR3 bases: TGTGCCAGCAGCCTTTCGTGGGATACGCAGTATTTT. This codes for CASSLSWDTQYF.

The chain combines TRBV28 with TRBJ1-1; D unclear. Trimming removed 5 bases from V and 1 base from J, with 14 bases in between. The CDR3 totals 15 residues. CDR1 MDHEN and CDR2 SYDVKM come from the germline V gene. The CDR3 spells CASSPHLTRNTEAFF. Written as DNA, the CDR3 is TGTGCCAGCAGTCCCCACCTGACAAGGAACACTGAAGCTTTCTTT.

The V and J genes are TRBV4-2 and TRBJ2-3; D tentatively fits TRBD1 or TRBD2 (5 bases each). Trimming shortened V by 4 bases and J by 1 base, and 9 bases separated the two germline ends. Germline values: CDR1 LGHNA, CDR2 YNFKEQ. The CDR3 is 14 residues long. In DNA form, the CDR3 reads TGTGCCAGCAGCCCCGGGGCTCGCACAGATACGCAGTATTTT. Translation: CASSPGARTDTQYF.

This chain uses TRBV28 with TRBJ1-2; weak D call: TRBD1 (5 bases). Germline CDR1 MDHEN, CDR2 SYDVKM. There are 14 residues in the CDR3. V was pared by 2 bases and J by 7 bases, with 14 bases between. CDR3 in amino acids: CASSLGDEYSGYTF. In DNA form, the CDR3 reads TGTGCCAGCAGTTTAGGGGACGAATATAGTGGCTACACCTTC.

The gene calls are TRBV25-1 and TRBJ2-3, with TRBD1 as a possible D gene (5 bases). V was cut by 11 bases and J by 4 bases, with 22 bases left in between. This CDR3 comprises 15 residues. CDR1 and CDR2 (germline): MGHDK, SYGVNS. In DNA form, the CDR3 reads TGTGCCTACAGTGGGGCTAGTCACGGCCCAGATACGCAGTATTTT. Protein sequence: CAYSGASHGPDTQYF.

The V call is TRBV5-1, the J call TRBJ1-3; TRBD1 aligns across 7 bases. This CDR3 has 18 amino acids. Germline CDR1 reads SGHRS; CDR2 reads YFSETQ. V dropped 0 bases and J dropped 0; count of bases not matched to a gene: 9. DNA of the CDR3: TGCGCCAGCAGCTTGGAAATCTACAGGGGCCTCTCTGGAAACACCATATATTTT. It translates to CASSLEIYRGLSGNTIYF.

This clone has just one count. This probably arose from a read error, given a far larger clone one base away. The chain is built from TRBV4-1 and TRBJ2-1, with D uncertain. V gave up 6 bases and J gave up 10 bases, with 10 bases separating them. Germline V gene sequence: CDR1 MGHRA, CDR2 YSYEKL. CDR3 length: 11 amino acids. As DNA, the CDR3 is TGCGCCAGCAGTGTATCAGTGGAGCAGTTCTTC. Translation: CASSVSVEQFF.

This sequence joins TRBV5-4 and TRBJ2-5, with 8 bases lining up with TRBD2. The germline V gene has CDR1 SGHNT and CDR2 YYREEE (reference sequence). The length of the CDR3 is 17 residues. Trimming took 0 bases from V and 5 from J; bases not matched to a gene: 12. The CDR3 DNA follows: TGTGCCAGCAGCTTGGGGGGTGCAGCGGGAGCGAGGGAGACCCAGTACTTC. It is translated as CASSLGGAAGARETQYF.

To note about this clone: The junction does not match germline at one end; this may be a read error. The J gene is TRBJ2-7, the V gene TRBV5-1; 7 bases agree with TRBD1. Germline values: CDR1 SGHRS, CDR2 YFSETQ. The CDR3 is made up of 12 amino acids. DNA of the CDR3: TGCGCCAGCAGCTTAGAACAGGGGCGCTTGTGGTTC. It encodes CASSLEQGRLWF.

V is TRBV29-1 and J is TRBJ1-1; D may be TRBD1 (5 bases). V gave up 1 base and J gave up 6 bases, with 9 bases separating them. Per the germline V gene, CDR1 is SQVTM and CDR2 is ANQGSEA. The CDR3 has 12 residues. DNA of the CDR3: TGCAGCGTTGAAGGGCCGGGGCCTGAAGCTTTCTTT. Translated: CSVEGPGPEAFF. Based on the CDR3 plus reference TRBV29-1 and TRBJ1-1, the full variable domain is SAVISQKPSRDICQRGTSLTIQCQVDSQVTMMFWYRQQPGQSLTLIATANQGSEATYESGFVIDKFPISRPNLTFSTLTVSNMSPEDSSIYLCSVEGPGPEAFFGQGTRLTVV.

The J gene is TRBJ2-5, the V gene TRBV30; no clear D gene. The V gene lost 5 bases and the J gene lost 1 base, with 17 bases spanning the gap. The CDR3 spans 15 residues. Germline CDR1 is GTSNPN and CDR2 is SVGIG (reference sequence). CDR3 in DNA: TGTGCCTGGGGGAAAGGAACCAGCCCCCAAGAGACCCAGTACTTC. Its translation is CAWGKGTSPQETQYF. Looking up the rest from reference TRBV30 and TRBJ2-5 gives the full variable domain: SQTIHQWPATLVQPVGSPLSLECTVEGTSNPNLYWYRQAAGRGLQLLFYSVGIGQISSEVPQNLSASRPQDRQFILSSKKLLLSDSGFYLCAWGKGTSPQETQYFGPGTRLLVL.

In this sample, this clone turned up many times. The CDR3 DNA reads as TGCAGCGTAGGGACTAGCGGGAGGTCTCCCTACAATGAGCAGTTCTTC. This codes for CSVGTSGRSPYNEQFF. The chain uses TRBV29-1 and TRBJ2-1, with TRBD2 matching 15 bases. This CDR3 contains 16 residues. The V gene's germline CDR1 is SQVTM and CDR2 ANQGSEA. Trimming at V came to 6 bases and at J to 2 bases, leaving 5 bases not matched to a gene.

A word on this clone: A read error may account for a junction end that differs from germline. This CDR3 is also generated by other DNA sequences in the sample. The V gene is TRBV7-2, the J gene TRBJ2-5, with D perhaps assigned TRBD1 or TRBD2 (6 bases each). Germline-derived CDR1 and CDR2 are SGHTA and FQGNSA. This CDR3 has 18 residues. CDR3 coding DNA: TGTGCCAGCAGCTTATTTCGCAAGAGTACAGGGTCCCGGGAGACTCAGTACTTC. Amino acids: CASSLFRKSTGSRETQYF.

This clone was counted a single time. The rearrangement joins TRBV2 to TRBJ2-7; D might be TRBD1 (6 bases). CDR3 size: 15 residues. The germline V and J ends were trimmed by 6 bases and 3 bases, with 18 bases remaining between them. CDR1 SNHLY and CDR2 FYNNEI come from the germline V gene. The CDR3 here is CASRFQGSQHYEQYF. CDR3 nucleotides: TGTGCCAGCAGGTTCCAGGGGTCACAACACTACGAGCAGTACTTC.

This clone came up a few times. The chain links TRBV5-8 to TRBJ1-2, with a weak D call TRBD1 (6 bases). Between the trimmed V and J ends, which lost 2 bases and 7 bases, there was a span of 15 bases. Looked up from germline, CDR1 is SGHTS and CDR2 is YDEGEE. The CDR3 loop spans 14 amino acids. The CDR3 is CASSFRGRAGGYTF. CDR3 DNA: TGTGCCAGCAGCTTCCGGGGGCGCGCCGGTGGCTACACCTTC.

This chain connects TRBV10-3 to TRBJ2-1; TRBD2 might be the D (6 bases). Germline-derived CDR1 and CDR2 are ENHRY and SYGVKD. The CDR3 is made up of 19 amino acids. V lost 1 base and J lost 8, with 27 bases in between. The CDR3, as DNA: TGTGCCATCAGTGAGTTCCGACCCGGGAGCGGTATTTCGGGTGATGAGCAGTTCTTC. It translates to CAISEFRPGSGISGDEQFF.

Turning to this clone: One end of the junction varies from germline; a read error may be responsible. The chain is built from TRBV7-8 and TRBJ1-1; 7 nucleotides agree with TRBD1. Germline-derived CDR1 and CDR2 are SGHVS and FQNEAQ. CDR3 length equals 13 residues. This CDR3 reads CACRRGLNTEAFF. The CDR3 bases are TGTGCCTGCAGGAGGGGGCTGAACACTGAAGCTTTCTTT.

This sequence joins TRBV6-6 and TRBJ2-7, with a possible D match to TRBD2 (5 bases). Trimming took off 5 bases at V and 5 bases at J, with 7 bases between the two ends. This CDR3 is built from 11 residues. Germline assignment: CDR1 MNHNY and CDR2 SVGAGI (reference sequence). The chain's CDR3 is CASSTGNEQYF. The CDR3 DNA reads TGTGCCAGCAGTACCGGGAACGAGCAGTACTTC.

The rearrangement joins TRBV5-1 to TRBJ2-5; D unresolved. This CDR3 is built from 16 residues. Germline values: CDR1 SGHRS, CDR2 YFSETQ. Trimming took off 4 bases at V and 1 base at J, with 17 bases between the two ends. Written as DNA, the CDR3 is TGCGCCAGCAGCCCGGACGCAAACAAACCCCAAGAGACCCAGTACTTC. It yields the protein CASSPDANKPQETQYF.

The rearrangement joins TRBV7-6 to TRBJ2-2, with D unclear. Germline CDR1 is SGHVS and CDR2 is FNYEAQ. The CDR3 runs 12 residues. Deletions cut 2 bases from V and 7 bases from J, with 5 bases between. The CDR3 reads CASSLRFGELFF. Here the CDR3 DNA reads TGTGCCAGCAGCTTAAGGTTCGGGGAGCTGTTTTTT.

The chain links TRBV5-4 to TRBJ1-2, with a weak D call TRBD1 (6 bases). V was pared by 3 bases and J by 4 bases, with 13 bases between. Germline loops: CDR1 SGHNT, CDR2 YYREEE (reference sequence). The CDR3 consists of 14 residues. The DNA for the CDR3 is TGTGCCAGCAGCTCGTACAGGGAGGTCTATGGCTACACCTTC. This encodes CASSSYREVYGYTF.

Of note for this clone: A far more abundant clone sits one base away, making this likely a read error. DNA for the CDR3: TGCGCCAGCGGGGGAATTTGGGGAAACTACTACGAGCAGTACTTC. Translation: CASGGIWGNYYEQYF. The rearrangement links TRBV10-2 to TRBJ2-5, with D perhaps assigned TRBD1 or TRBD2 (5 bases each). Gene TRBJ2-7 matches the end of the DNA better, so the J call may be wrong. The germline V gene has CDR1 WSHSY and CDR2 SAAADI. The CDR3 contains 15 residues.

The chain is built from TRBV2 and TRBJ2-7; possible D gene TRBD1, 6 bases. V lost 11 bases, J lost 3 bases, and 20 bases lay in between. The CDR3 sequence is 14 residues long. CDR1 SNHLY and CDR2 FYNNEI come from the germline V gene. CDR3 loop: CASNKGRGNYEQYF. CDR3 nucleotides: TGTGCCTCTAACAAGGGCAGGGGAAACTACGAGCAGTACTTC.

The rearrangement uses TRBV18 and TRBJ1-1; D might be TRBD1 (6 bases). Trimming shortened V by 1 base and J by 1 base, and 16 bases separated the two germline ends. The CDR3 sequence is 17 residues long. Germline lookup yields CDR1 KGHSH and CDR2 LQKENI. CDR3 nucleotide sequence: TGTGCCAGCTCACCACTCTACCCAAAACAGGGGAACACTGAAGCTTTCTTT. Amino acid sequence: CASSPLYPKQGNTEAFF.

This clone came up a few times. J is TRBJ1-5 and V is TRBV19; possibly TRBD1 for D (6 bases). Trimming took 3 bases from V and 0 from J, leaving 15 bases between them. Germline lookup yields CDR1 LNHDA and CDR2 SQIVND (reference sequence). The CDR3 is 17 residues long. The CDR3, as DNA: TGTGCCAGTAGTATTAGGGGGGGGACATCTAGCAATCAGCCCCAGCATTTT. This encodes CASSIRGGTSSNQPQHF.

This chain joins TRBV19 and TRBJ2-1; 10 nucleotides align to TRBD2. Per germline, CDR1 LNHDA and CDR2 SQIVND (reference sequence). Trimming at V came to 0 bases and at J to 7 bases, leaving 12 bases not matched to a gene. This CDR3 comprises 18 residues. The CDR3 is CASSIDQAGASGSNEQFF. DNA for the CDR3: TGTGCCAGTAGTATAGATCAGGCGGGGGCTAGCGGGAGTAATGAGCAGTTCTTC.

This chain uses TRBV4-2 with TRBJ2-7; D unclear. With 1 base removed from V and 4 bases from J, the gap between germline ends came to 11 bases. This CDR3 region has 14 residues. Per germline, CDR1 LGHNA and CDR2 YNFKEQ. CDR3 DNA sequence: TGTGCCAGCAGCCAAGTCGGCACGAAATACGAGCAGTACTTC. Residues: CASSQVGTKYEQYF.

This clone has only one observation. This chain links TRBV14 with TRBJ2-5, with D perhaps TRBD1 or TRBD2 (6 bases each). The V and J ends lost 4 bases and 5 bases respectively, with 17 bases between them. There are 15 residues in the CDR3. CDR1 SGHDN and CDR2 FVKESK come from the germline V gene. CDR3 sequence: CASSLYGGPTETQYF. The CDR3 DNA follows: TGTGCCAGCAGCCTCTACGGGGGCCCAACGGAGACCCAGTACTTC. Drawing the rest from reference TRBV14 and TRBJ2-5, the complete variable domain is EAGVTQFPSHSVIEKGQTVTLRCDPISGHDNLYWYRRVMGKEIKFLLHFVKESKQDESGMPNNRFLAERTGGTYSTLKVQPAELEDSGVYFCASSLYGGPTETQYFGPGTRLLVL.